The text below deals with one T cell receptor beta chain. Its target is unknown. The repertoire was sequenced with immunoSEQ multiplex PCR; TCRdb's copy has only in-frame clones and lacks some. The sample lists about 99,000 clones; 87% were seen once. These data originate in a study of graft-versus-host responses after intestinal transplantation. Study details: Isolated intestinal, liver-intestinal, or multivisceral transplants were what recipients had. For two to four years after anti-thymocyte globulin induction, all recipients took tacrolimus and steroids. Overall study findings and caveats: GvH clones turned up in recipient marrow; some had shown up first in ileum or blood. Early post-transplant falls in HvG clones accompanied the peak levels of circulating GvH clones.

Germline CDR1 is LNHNV and CDR2 is YYDKDF (reference sequence). There are 16 residues in the CDR3. Trimming removed 3 bases from V and 7 bases from J; junction bases left unmatched: 12. The chain has TRBV15 and TRBJ1-1; 9 nucleotides line up with TRBD1. The sequence was collected from a human donor who received an intestinal transplant. The sequencing here drew on unstimulated CD4+ T cells sorted from spleen or lymph node cells, taken before intestinal transplant. CDR3: CATSRGTGLTGIEAFF. For the CDR3, the DNA is TGTGCCACCAGCAGGGGGACAGGGCTCACGGGGATTGAAGCTTTCTTT.